This entry concerns a single T cell receptor beta chain. These data belong to a study of cytomegalovirus exposure and HLA in healthy donors. The PCR had 60 Vbeta and 13 Jbeta primers. Clones were read by immunoSEQ multiplex PCR, and TCRdb kept only the in-frame ones, dropping some. The profile shows under 150,000 clones, over 70% of them singletons. The clonotype comes from a man aged 35 to 55 in good health and CMV-seropositive. Sequencing was done on a sample of PBMCs.

The CDR3 sequence: CASSKVSGCAANEQYF. CDR3 in DNA: TGTGCCAGCAGCAAAGTTAGCGGTTGTGCAGCCAACGAGCAGTACTTC. This chain links TRBV21-1 with TRBJ2-7; the D segment call TRBD2 is taken from the table without a DNA check. TRBV21-1 is tagged as a pseudogene. The CDR3 is 16 amino acids.